The next 8 T cell receptor beta chains were all read from a single sample in a study of cytomegalovirus exposure and HLA in healthy donors. The PCR employed 60 Vbeta primers together with 13 Jbeta primers. Profiling relied on immunoSEQ multiplex PCR, and the TCRdb table lists in-frame clones only, not all of them. The sample includes 100,000 to 150,000 clones, about 81% seen only once; the top ten take roughly 9%. The sequencing sample was made of PBMCs. The receptor set was obtained from a woman aged 50 to 60 in good health and CMV-seropositive.

The rearrangement joins TRBV2 to TRBJ2-7; 9 bases are a match to TRBD1. Germline CDR1 is SNHLY and CDR2 is FYNNEI. The CDR3 totals 15 residues. The V and J ends lost 8 bases and 2 bases, in that order; junction bases with no gene match: 10. This chain's CDR3 is CASSSGQGFPYEQYF. The CDR3 nucleotides read TGTGCCAGCTCGAGCGGACAGGGGTTCCCCTACGAGCAGTACTTC.

The CDR3 region has the DNA TGTGCCAGTTCTCGGACACTTGCAACTAATGAAAAACTGTTTTTT. This gives the protein CASSRTLATNEKLFF. This chain links TRBV19 with TRBJ1-4; D perhaps matches TRBD1 (5 bases). Per germline, CDR1 LNHDA and CDR2 SQIVND (reference sequence). The CDR3 is 15 residues long. Trimming pared 8 bases from V and 0 bases from J, leaving 13 bases between. Drawing the rest from reference TRBV19 and TRBJ1-4, the complete variable domain is DGGITQSPKYLFRKEGQNVTLSCEQNLNHDAMYWYRQDPGQGLRLIYYSQIVNDFQKGDIAEGYSVSREKKESFPLTVTSAQKNPTAFYLCASSRTLATNEKLFFGSGTQLSVL.

The V gene is TRBV12-5, the J gene TRBJ2-2; 8 bases fit TRBD2. CDR1 is LGHNT, CDR2 FRNRAP, per germline. The ends lost 4 bases at V and 4 bases at J; junction bases unmatched: 5. The CDR3 is 15 amino acids. In nucleotides, the CDR3 is TGTGCTAGTGGTTATAGCGGGGTGAGCACCGGGGAGCTGTTTTTT. Protein sequence: CASGYSGVSTGELFF.

The chain recombines TRBV19 with TRBJ1-1; weak D call: TRBD1 (6 bases). The CDR3 runs to 14 residues. Germline V gene sequence: CDR1 LNHDA, CDR2 SQIVND (reference sequence). Between the trimmed V and J ends, which lost 5 bases and 11 bases, there was a span of 21 bases. The CDR3 DNA sequence: TGTGCCAGTAGTTTACGTCGGGACACAACACGGGCTTTCTTT. Translation gives CASSLRRDTTRAFF.

The chain recombines TRBV11-1 with TRBJ2-7, with a weak D call TRBD2 (6 bases). This CDR3 has 13 residues. CDR1 SGHAT and CDR2 FQDESV come from the germline V gene (reference sequence). V was trimmed by 5 bases and J by 3 bases, leaving 11 bases between them. In nucleotides, the CDR3 is TGTGCCAGCAGCCGGGACTTGATCTACGAGCAGTACTTC. Translated, it gives CASSRDLIYEQYF.

This chain links TRBV6-1 with TRBJ1-2; TRBD1 matches at 10 bases. This CDR3 contains 14 residues. The germline V gene has CDR1 MNHNS and CDR2 SASEGT. Trimming took 3 bases from V and 4 from J; bases not matched to a gene: 2. The CDR3 here is CASSETGGSYGYTF. CDR3 sequence (DNA): TGTGCCAGCAGTGAGACAGGGGGCTCCTATGGCTACACCTTC.

The chain has TRBV2 and TRBJ2-7, with 10 nucleotides matching TRBD1. The ends lost 11 bases at V and 2 bases at J; junction bases unmatched: 12. Germline lookup yields CDR1 SNHLY and CDR2 FYNNEI. The CDR3 extends over 15 amino acids. Written as DNA, the CDR3 is TGTGCCGGCTTTTATCAAGGACAGGGGGCCTACGAGCAGTACTTC. This sequence encodes CAGFYQGQGAYEQYF.

CDR3 nucleotide sequence: TGTGCCAGCAGCTCCCCGGGAGGCAGCACAGATACGCAGTATTTT. Its protein product is CASSSPGGSTDTQYF. This chain links TRBV7-2 with TRBJ2-3; 7 positions agree with TRBD2. V shed 4 bases and J 0 bases; nucleotides not matched to a gene: 4. Germline V CDR1 and CDR2: SGHTA, FQGNSA. This CDR3 comprises 15 residues.